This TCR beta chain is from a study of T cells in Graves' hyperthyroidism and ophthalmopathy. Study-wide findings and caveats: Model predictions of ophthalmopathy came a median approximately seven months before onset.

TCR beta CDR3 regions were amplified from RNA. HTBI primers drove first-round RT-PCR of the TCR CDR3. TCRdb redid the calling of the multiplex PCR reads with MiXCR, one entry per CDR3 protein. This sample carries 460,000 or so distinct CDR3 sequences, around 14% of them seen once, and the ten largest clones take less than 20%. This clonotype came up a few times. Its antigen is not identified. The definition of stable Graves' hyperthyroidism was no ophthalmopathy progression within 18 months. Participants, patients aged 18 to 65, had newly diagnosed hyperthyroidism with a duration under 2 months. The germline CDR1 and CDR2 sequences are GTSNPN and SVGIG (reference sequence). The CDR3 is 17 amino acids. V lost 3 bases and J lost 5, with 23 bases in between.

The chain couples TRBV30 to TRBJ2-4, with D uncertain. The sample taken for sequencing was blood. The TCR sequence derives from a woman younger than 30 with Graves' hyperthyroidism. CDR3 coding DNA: TGTGCCTGGAGAAGATTAGTGGGCCCACTGACCGAAAACATTCAGTACTTC. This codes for CAWRRLVGPLTENIQYF. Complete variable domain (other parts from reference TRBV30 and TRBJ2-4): SQTIHQWPATLVQPVGSPLSLECTVEGTSNPNLYWYRQAAGRGLQLLFYSVGIGQISSEVPQNLSASRPQDRQFILSSKKLLLSDSGFYLCAWRRLVGPLTENIQYFGAGTRLSVL.